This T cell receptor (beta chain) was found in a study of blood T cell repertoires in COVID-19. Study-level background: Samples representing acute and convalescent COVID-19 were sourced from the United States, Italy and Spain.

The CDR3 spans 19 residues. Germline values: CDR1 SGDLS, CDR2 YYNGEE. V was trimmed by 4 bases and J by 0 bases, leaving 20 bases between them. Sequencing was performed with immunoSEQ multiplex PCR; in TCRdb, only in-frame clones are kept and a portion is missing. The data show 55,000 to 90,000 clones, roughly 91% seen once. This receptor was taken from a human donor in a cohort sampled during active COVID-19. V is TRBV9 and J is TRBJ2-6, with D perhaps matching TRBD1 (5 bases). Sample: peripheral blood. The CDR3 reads CASSQPSHSQDSGANVLTF. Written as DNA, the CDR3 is TGTGCCAGCAGCCAACCTTCACACTCACAGGACTCTGGGGCCAACGTCCTGACTTTC.